Shown below are 13 T cell receptor beta chains from a single sample sequenced in a study of beta chain features in type 1 diabetes. The isolated RNA, all of it, was reverse transcribed, so expressed TCRB transcripts were what got sequenced. Produced via immunoSEQ multiplex PCR; TCRdb's table is partial and in-frame only. This table has about 330,000 clones, 9.5% to 12% appearing once. Sequencing was performed on naive CD4+ T cells from blood. The receptors derive from a woman in her twenties or thirties in good health.

The V and J genes are TRBV20-1 and TRBJ1-2, with D hard to call. Germline values: CDR1 DFQATT, CDR2 SNEGSKA (reference sequence). This CDR3 comprises 10 residues. With 1 base removed from V and 7 bases from J, the gap between germline ends came to 4 bases. The CDR3 DNA is TGCAGTGCTAGAGGAGTTGGCTACACCTTC. Translating it yields CSARGVGYTF.

V usage is TRBV27 and J usage is TRBJ1-1; D might be TRBD1 (6 bases). V shed 1 base and J shed 4 bases, with 7 bases lying between them. This CDR3 spans 13 amino acids. CDR1 and CDR2 from the germline V gene are MNHEY and SMNVEV (reference sequence). The CDR3 sequence: CASSLLGATEAFF. The DNA for the CDR3 is TGTGCCAGCAGTTTATTGGGGGCCACTGAAGCTTTCTTT.

This chain connects TRBV7-6 to TRBJ2-5; 7 nucleotides agree with TRBD1. Germline V gene lookup returns CDR1 SGHVS and CDR2 FNYEAQ. Trimming cost V 5 bases and J 10 bases; bases outside gene matches: 7. The CDR3 is made up of 12 amino acids. For the CDR3, the DNA is TGTGCCAGCAGCGCCCGAACAGGGGTCCAGTACTTC. Protein product: CASSARTGVQYF.

This clone was detected only a few times. This sample includes further DNA sequences coding for the same CDR3. V gene TRBV7-2 combines with J gene TRBJ2-7; TRBD1 might be the D (6 bases). Germline V gives CDR1 SGHTA, CDR2 FQGNSA. With 5 bases removed from V and 0 bases from J, the gap between germline ends came to 14 bases. The CDR3 spans 15 residues. CDR3 nucleotide sequence: TGTGCCAGCAGCACCCGGCAGGGGTCCTCCTACGAGCAGTACTTC. It encodes CASSTRQGSSYEQYF.

This chain connects TRBV27 to TRBJ1-1, with D tentatively TRBD1 (6 bases). Germline loops: CDR1 MNHEY, CDR2 SMNVEV (reference sequence). The CDR3 totals 13 residues. The ends were cut back, 4 bases at V and 8 bases at J, with 14 bases in the middle. The CDR3 DNA reads TGTGCCAGCAGTTGGATTACAGGGTCCGAAGCTTTCTTT. Residues: CASSWITGSEAFF.

This clone occurred a few times. The chain couples TRBV7-2 to TRBJ2-2; D remains unclear. V shed 4 bases and J shed 0 bases, with 3 bases lying between them. Germline CDR1 SGHTA, CDR2 FQGNSA. This CDR3 comprises 13 residues. The chain's CDR3 is CASSSSNTGELFF. CDR3 bases: TGTGCCAGCAGCTCCTCGAACACCGGGGAGCTGTTTTTT. The whole variable domain, remainder taken from reference TRBV7-2 and TRBJ2-2, is GAGVSQSPSNKVTEKGKDVELRCDPISGHTALYWYRQSLGQGLEFLIYFQGNSAPDKSGLPSDRFSAERTGGSVSTLTIQRTQQEDSAVYLCASSSSNTGELFFGEGSRLTVL.

This clone was picked up a small number of times. This chain links TRBV7-2 with TRBJ2-7; the match to TRBD1 covers 9 bases. The CDR3 has 15 residues. The trim removed 4 bases at V and 4 bases at J, leaving 8 bases unmatched. The V gene's germline CDR1 is SGHTA and CDR2 FQGNSA. CDR3 in amino acids: CASSSLPGQGYEQYF. The CDR3 DNA reads as TGTGCCAGCAGCTCCTTACCGGGACAGGGTTACGAGCAGTACTTC. Variable domain in full (rest from reference TRBV7-2 and TRBJ2-7): GAGVSQSPSNKVTEKGKDVELRCDPISGHTALYWYRQSLGQGLEFLIYFQGNSAPDKSGLPSDRFSAERTGGSVSTLTIQRTQQEDSAVYLCASSSLPGQGYEQYFGPGTRLTVT.

This clone was picked up a small number of times. The sample carries other DNA sequences with the same CDR3. The CDR3 DNA is TGCAGCGTTGTTGGGCAGTTGAACACTGAAGCTTTCTTT. Protein sequence: CSVVGQLNTEAFF. The chain combines TRBV29-1 with TRBJ1-1; no definite D call. Germline lookup yields CDR1 SQVTM and CDR2 ANQGSEA. The CDR3 loop spans 13 amino acids. V lost 4 bases, J lost 0 bases, and 9 bases lay in between.

A few counts support this clone. This chain connects TRBV9 to TRBJ2-5, with TRBD1 matching 8 bases. Trimming cost V 3 bases and J 4 bases; bases outside gene matches: 2. This CDR3 contains 13 residues. Germline CDR1 SGDLS, CDR2 YYNGEE. The DNA for the CDR3 is TGTGCCAGCAGCGCACAGGGGGGAGAGACCCAGTACTTC. It translates to CASSAQGGETQYF.

The chain combines TRBV7-2 with TRBJ2-1; possibly TRBD2 for D (5 bases). Germline CDR1 is SGHTA and CDR2 is FQGNSA. Trimming took off 1 base at V and 3 bases at J, with 7 bases between the two ends. This CDR3 spans 14 amino acids. The CDR3, as DNA: TGTGCCAGCAGCTTAGACGGGAACTACAATGAGCAGTTCTTC. Amino acids: CASSLDGNYNEQFF.

Only a few counts were recorded for this clone. An end of the junction does not agree with germline; a read error may underlie this. The chain joins TRBV7-9 to TRBJ2-7; 7 nucleotides agree with TRBD2. The CDR3 has 14 amino acids. Germline lookup yields CDR1 SEHNR and CDR2 FQNEAQ (reference sequence). The CDR3 DNA is TGTGCCAGCAGCAGGGGCCAGGGAGGGTACGGGCAGTACTTC. As protein: CASSRGQGGYGQYF.

This clone was counted only a few times. The chain combines TRBV7-9 with TRBJ2-6; the D gene is possibly TRBD1 (6 bases). The V end lost 5 bases, the J end lost 0 bases, and 11 bases lay between the germline ends. CDR1 is SEHNR and CDR2 is FQNEAQ in the germline V gene (reference sequence). The CDR3 length is 16 residues. This CDR3 reads CASSQEQGSGANVLTF. CDR3 bases: TGTGCCAGCAGCCAAGAACAGGGCTCTGGGGCCAACGTCCTGACTTTC.

This clone was detected a few times. The chain is built from TRBV6-6 and TRBJ2-7; D remains ambiguous. CDR3 length: 11 residues. V was cut by 6 bases and J by 3 bases, with 6 bases left in between. Germline lookup yields CDR1 MNHNY and CDR2 SVGAGI (reference sequence). The CDR3 DNA is TGTGCCAGCAGGCAGGACTACGAGCAGTACTTC. Amino acid sequence: CASRQDYEQYF.